What follows are 32 T cell receptor beta chains derived from one specimen sequenced in a study of identical twins. TCRdb re-analysed the 5' RACE reads in MiXCR, keeping a single row per CDR3 protein. The sample records hundreds of thousands of distinct CDR3 sequences, around 6.6% being singletons. This sample was also put to use in a study of yellow fever vaccine responses in identical twins.

The specimen sequenced was memory (CD45RO+) T cells sorted from blood. All receptors come from a woman under 30 in good health.

J is TRBJ1-1 and V is TRBV6-1; 8 positions match TRBD1. The CDR3 runs to 13 residues. Germline lookup yields CDR1 MNHNS and CDR2 SASEGT. The V and J ends lost 10 bases and 5 bases, in that order; junction bases with no gene match: 9. The CDR3 sequence: CATQTGAGTEAFF. The CDR3 nucleotides read TGTGCCACCCAGACAGGGGCAGGGACTGAAGCTTTCTTT.

In its sample, this clonotype was seen many times. The chain has TRBV4-2 and TRBJ2-3; D is perhaps TRBD1 (6 bases). The germline V gene has CDR1 LGHNA and CDR2 YNFKEQ. This CDR3 is built from 14 residues. The germline V and J ends were trimmed by 0 bases and 5 bases, with 9 bases remaining between them. As DNA, the CDR3 is TGTGCCAGCAGCCAAGATCTCAGGGGAGATACGCAGTATTTT. It specifies CASSQDLRGDTQYF.

The chain combines TRBV20-1 with TRBJ2-3; TRBD2 agrees at 7 bases. V was clipped by 0 bases and J by 2 bases; unmatched bases: 8. The germline CDR1 and CDR2 sequences are DFQATT and SNEGSKA (reference sequence). The CDR3 consists of 16 residues. The CDR3 region is CSARDIVAGLTDTQYF. The CDR3 DNA sequence: TGCAGTGCTAGAGATATAGTAGCGGGCCTCACAGATACGCAGTATTTT.

The chain carries TRBV7-2 and TRBJ2-2; unclear D gene. Trimming shortened V by 3 bases and J by 8 bases, and 10 bases separated the two germline ends. The CDR3 is 13 amino acids. CDR1 is SGHTA and CDR2 is FQGNSA in the germline V gene. CDR3 DNA sequence: TGTGCCAGCAGCTTTTTAGAGAGTGGGGAGCTGTTTTTT. This sequence encodes CASSFLESGELFF.

The gene calls are TRBV3-1 and TRBJ1-4; D not certain. This CDR3 spans 14 amino acids. V gave up 4 bases and J gave up 8 bases, with 14 bases separating them. Looked up from germline, CDR1 is LGHDT and CDR2 is YNNKEL (reference sequence). The CDR3 loop reads CASSPGSTGEKLFF. The CDR3 DNA reads TGTGCCAGCAGCCCGGGATCCACCGGAGAAAAACTGTTTTTT.

The chain employs TRBV9 and TRBJ2-7, with D maybe TRBD2 (7 bases). CDR3 length equals 14 residues. The V end was cut by 2 bases, the J end by 2 bases, with 11 bases between. CDR1 and CDR2 from the germline V gene are SGDLS and YYNGEE. The CDR3 here is CASSVGGDTYEQYF. As DNA, the CDR3 is TGTGCCAGCAGCGTTGGGGGGGACACCTACGAGCAGTACTTC.

The rearrangement links TRBV19 to TRBJ2-7, with 10 nucleotides matching TRBD2. CDR1 LNHDA and CDR2 SQIVND come from the germline V gene (reference sequence). The junction had 13 bases not matched to a gene; V was cut back by 10 bases and J by 4 bases. The CDR3 covers 15 residues. The CDR3 loop is CATSLILAGVYEQYF. The DNA for the CDR3 is TGTGCCACCTCCCTCATTCTAGCGGGAGTTTACGAGCAGTACTTC.

This clonotype was seen many times. The chain uses TRBV12-3 or TRBV12-4 and TRBJ2-5, with D maybe TRBD2 (5 bases). Trimming took off 6 bases at V and 0 bases at J, with 5 bases between the two ends. The CDR3 has 12 residues. CDR3 nucleotide sequence: TGTGCCAGCAGACTAGACCAAGAGACCCAGTACTTC. Its translation: CASRLDQETQYF.

This clonotype appeared many times. The rearrangement joins TRBV12-3 or TRBV12-4 to TRBJ2-2; D may be TRBD2 (6 bases). The CDR3 runs 15 residues. Trimming took off 7 bases at V and 4 bases at J, with 16 bases between the two ends. The CDR3 here is CASIGTPTGTGELFF. Written as DNA, the CDR3 is TGTGCCAGCATAGGGACTCCCACGGGCACCGGGGAGCTGTTTTTT.

The table lists this clonotype with a few counts. The genes are TRBV6-5 and TRBJ1-5; D is undetermined. V lost 0 bases and J 4 bases, leaving 10 bases between the germline ends. The CDR3 runs to 15 residues. Germline CDR1 is MNHEY and CDR2 is SVGAGI. CDR3 sequence (DNA): TGTGCCAGCAGTTACTCGATGGCAGAAAATCAGCCCCAGCATTTT. Its translation is CASSYSMAENQPQHF.

The sample holds a few counts of this clonotype. This chain links TRBV24-1 with TRBJ2-7, with D unclear. The CDR3 runs 14 residues. The V end lost 7 bases, the J end lost 3 bases, and 15 bases lay between the germline ends. Germline V gene data show CDR1 as KGHDR and CDR2 as SFDVKD. CDR3 coding DNA: TGTGCCACCAGGAAAAGGGATCCCAACTACGAGCAGTACTTC. Residues: CATRKRDPNYEQYF.

This sequence joins TRBV18 and TRBJ1-1; the D is unclear. The ends were cut back, 2 bases at V and 3 bases at J, with 7 bases in the middle. The CDR3 has 13 amino acids. Germline V lookup: CDR1 KGHSH, CDR2 LQKENI. In nucleotides, the CDR3 is TGTGCCAGCTCACCAAACACATACACTGAAGCTTTCTTT. Protein sequence: CASSPNTYTEAFF. Combining the CDR3 with reference TRBV18 and TRBJ1-1 gives the whole variable domain NAGVMQNPRHLVRRRGQEARLRCSPMKGHSHVYWYRQLPEEGLKFMVYLQKENIIDESGMPKERFSAEFPKEGPSILRIQQVVRGDSAAYFCASSPNTYTEAFFGQGTRLTVV.

This clonotype was counted many times. The chain is built from TRBV10-1 and TRBJ2-7; 10 nucleotides agree with TRBD2. The CDR3 extends over 13 amino acids. V shed 7 bases and J 6 bases; nucleotides not matched to a gene: 6. Germline assignment: CDR1 WNHNN and CDR2 SYGVQD (reference sequence). The CDR3: CASTLAGVGEQYF. CDR3 nucleotides: TGCGCCAGCACCCTAGCGGGAGTCGGCGAGCAGTACTTC.

This clonotype was detected only a few times. The chain recombines TRBV20-1 with TRBJ2-7, with 10 positions matching TRBD2. There are 15 residues in the CDR3. The germline V gene has CDR1 DFQATT and CDR2 SNEGSKA (reference sequence). V was clipped by 2 bases and J by 1 base; unmatched bases: 5. The CDR3 loop reads CSARTLAGESYEQYF. The CDR3, as DNA: TGCAGTGCTAGAACTCTAGCGGGAGAGTCCTACGAGCAGTACTTC.

This clonotype was detected only a few times. The chain links TRBV6-1 to TRBJ1-5, with TRBD1 as a possible D gene (5 bases). The CDR3 is 15 amino acids. The ends were cut back, 4 bases at V and 6 bases at J, with 16 bases in the middle. Germline V gene lookup returns CDR1 MNHNS and CDR2 SASEGT. CDR3 loop: CASSGTLTAPQPQHF. The CDR3 nucleotides read TGTGCCAGCAGTGGAACCTTGACAGCCCCTCAGCCCCAGCATTTT.

The gene calls are TRBV11-3 and TRBJ2-1, with 10 bases aligning to TRBD2. V shed 5 bases and J 7 bases; nucleotides not matched to a gene: 14. This CDR3 is built from 17 residues. CDR1 and CDR2 (germline): SGHNT, YENEEA. The CDR3 DNA is TGTGCCAGCAGCGCCCGGGACAGAGCGGGAGGGCCGAATGAGCAGTTCTTC. As protein: CASSARDRAGGPNEQFF.

The table lists this clonotype with many counts. This chain uses TRBV20-1 with TRBJ2-5; 10 bases agree with TRBD2. Germline assignment: CDR1 DFQATT and CDR2 SNEGSKA (reference sequence). The V gene end was trimmed by 6 bases and the J gene end by 1 base; junction bases not matched to a gene: 5. CDR3 length equals 14 residues. CDR3 in amino acids: CSAISGGTQETQYF. The CDR3 DNA is TGCAGTGCGATTAGCGGGGGGACCCAAGAGACCCAGTACTTC.

This clonotype came up a few times. The chain employs TRBV28 and TRBJ2-7; D is uncertain. Germline CDR1 and CDR2: MDHEN and SYDVKM. The V and J ends lost 6 bases and 1 base respectively, with 16 bases between them. The length of the CDR3 is 15 residues. CDR3 sequence reads: CASSFMSQMSYEQYF. The CDR3 DNA reads TGTGCCAGCAGCTTTATGAGCCAAATGTCCTACGAGCAGTACTTC.

This clonotype was found a few times. The chain couples TRBV5-1 to TRBJ1-4; D is unclear. Germline V gene lookup returns CDR1 SGHRS and CDR2 YFSETQ. The length of the CDR3 is 16 residues. V gave up 0 bases and J gave up 0 bases, with 9 bases separating them. CDR3: CASSLVGYSTNEKLFF. The CDR3, as DNA: TGCGCCAGCAGCTTGGTCGGATACTCAACTAATGAAAAACTGTTTTTT.

This clonotype has a handful of counts. The chain is built from TRBV29-1 and TRBJ2-2; unclear D gene. With 7 bases removed from V and 6 bases from J, the gap between germline ends came to 9 bases. The CDR3 covers 11 residues. Germline V lookup: CDR1 SQVTM, CDR2 ANQGSEA. The CDR3 sequence is CSAADPGELFF. DNA of the CDR3: TGCAGCGCCGCGGACCCCGGGGAGCTGTTTTTT.

This chain joins TRBV2 and TRBJ2-3; the D gene could be TRBD1 or TRBD2 (5 bases each). This CDR3 region has 13 residues. Trimming took off 4 bases at V and 5 bases at J, with 10 bases between the two ends. Germline V gene lookup returns CDR1 SNHLY and CDR2 FYNNEI. CDR3 residues: CASSGAGRDTQYF. In DNA, the CDR3 is TGTGCCAGCAGTGGGGCAGGGAGAGATACGCAGTATTTT.

This chain joins TRBV12-3 or TRBV12-4 and TRBJ2-1; TRBD2 aligns across 7 bases. This CDR3 contains 17 residues. With V trimmed by 2 bases and J by 3 bases, 10 bases remained unmatched. CDR3 sequence (DNA): TGTGCCAGCAGTTTAAGGGAGGGAGCGGGTTACTACAATGAGCAGTTCTTC. Protein: CASSLREGAGYYNEQFF.

This clonotype was detected many times. The V gene is TRBV5-8, the J gene TRBJ2-3, with 12 bases aligning to TRBD1. Germline-derived CDR1 and CDR2 are SGHTS and YDEGEE. V gave up 6 bases and J gave up 4 bases; unmatched junction bases: 6. The CDR3 is 15 amino acids. The CDR3 bases are TGTGCCAGCACCCCCGGGACAGGGGGCCCAGATACGCAGTATTTT. Protein sequence: CASTPGTGGPDTQYF.

This clonotype was observed at least ten times. The CDR3 protein is CASSAQPSYEQYF. The CDR3 nucleotides read TGTGCCAGCAGTGCACAACCCTCCTACGAGCAGTACTTC. The chain is built from TRBV28 and TRBJ2-7; no firm D call. V was cut by 5 bases and J by 0 bases, with 8 bases left in between. The CDR3 spans 13 residues. Germline lookup yields CDR1 MDHEN and CDR2 SYDVKM.

This clonotype was seen at least ten times. The genes are TRBV2 and TRBJ2-1, with D perhaps TRBD2 (6 bases). V shed 8 bases and J shed 12 bases, with 11 bases lying between them. This CDR3 comprises 10 residues. Germline CDR1 is SNHLY and CDR2 is FYNNEI. The chain's CDR3 is CASRDSRQFF. The CDR3 bases are TGTGCCAGCCGGGACTCCCGGCAGTTCTTC.

This clonotype was recorded a few times. The V call is TRBV4-2, the J call TRBJ2-1; 15 nucleotides line up with TRBD2. V lost 0 bases, J lost 3 bases, and 6 bases stayed unmatched. Germline V lookup: CDR1 LGHNA, CDR2 YNFKEQ. This CDR3 has 19 amino acids. As DNA, the CDR3 is TGTGCCAGCAGCCAAGAGGGACTAGCGGGAGGCTGGGGCTACAATGAGCAGTTCTTC. It yields the protein CASSQEGLAGGWGYNEQFF.

The chain employs TRBV5-1 and TRBJ2-3; tentatively, D is TRBD1 (5 bases). Germline CDR1 SGHRS, CDR2 YFSETQ. Trimming removed 0 bases from V and 3 bases from J, with 11 bases in between. The CDR3 has 15 residues. This chain's CDR3 is CASSLGQGRTDTQYF. The CDR3 coding sequence is TGCGCCAGCAGCTTGGGGCAGGGCAGGACAGATACGCAGTATTTT.

The table lists this clonotype with many counts. This rearrangement joins TRBV3-1 to TRBJ2-7, with D tentatively TRBD2 (6 bases). CDR1 is LGHDT and CDR2 is YNNKEL in the germline V gene (reference sequence). Trimming pared 1 base from V and 4 bases from J, leaving 20 bases between. This CDR3 contains 17 residues. CDR3 sequence (DNA): TGTGCCAGCAGCCAAGGTTTAGGAGTAGCGGTCCTTTACGAGCAGTACTTC. Its translation: CASSQGLGVAVLYEQYF.

This clonotype turned up a few times. The CDR3 sequence: CATSLGGAGKNIQYF. The CDR3, as DNA: TGTGCCACTTCCCTCGGTGGGGCAGGAAAAAACATTCAGTACTTC. The V gene is TRBV24-1, the J gene TRBJ2-4, with a tentative D call TRBD1 (5 bases). This CDR3 is 15 amino acids long. The V end was cut by 10 bases, the J end by 4 bases, with 19 bases between. Per the germline V gene, CDR1 is KGHDR and CDR2 is SFDVKD.

The chain has TRBV9 and TRBJ2-1; TRBD1 aligns across 10 bases. The junction had 10 bases not matched to a gene; V was cut back by 4 bases and J by 6 bases. The CDR3 spans 16 residues. CDR1 and CDR2 from the germline V gene are SGDLS and YYNGEE. The CDR3 nucleotides are TGTGCCAGCAGCCCCTCGACAGGGGGCGCAGGCAATGAGCAGTTCTTC. Translation gives CASSPSTGGAGNEQFF.

This clonotype was seen ten or more times. The chain employs TRBV14 and TRBJ1-1; D uncertain. This CDR3 has 14 residues. From germline, CDR1 is SGHDN and CDR2 FVKESK. V was clipped by 1 base and J by 5 bases, with 11 bases between them. The chain's CDR3 is CASSQVWRPTEAFF. In nucleotides, the CDR3 is TGTGCCAGCAGCCAAGTCTGGCGGCCGACTGAAGCTTTCTTT.

This clonotype was counted many times. V and J are TRBV2 and TRBJ2-7; 7 nucleotides line up with TRBD2. V lost 6 bases and J lost 1; bases outside the gene matches: 6. Per the germline V gene, CDR1 is SNHLY and CDR2 is FYNNEI. The CDR3 contains 14 residues. In nucleotides, the CDR3 is TGTGCCAGCAGAGGAGGGAGGGAATCCTACGAGCAGTACTTC. Translated: CASRGGRESYEQYF.